The present T cell receptor (beta chain) was sequenced within a study of early T cells in non-severe SARS-CoV-2 infection. Each cDNA molecule carried a unique molecular identifier. TCRdb redid the calling of the 5' RACE reads with MiXCR, one entry per CDR3 protein. In the table there are 75,000 or so distinct CDR3 sequences, 10% to 15% of which are singletons. This clonotype appeared a few times. CDR1 is SQVTM and CDR2 is ANQGSEA in the germline V gene. The CDR3 length is 14 residues. V lost 2 bases and J lost 0, with 8 bases in between. Sequencing used whole blood. This sequence was found in an adult who was a healthcare worker with PCR-confirmed SARS-CoV-2 infection or an uninfected control (not recorded which). This rearrangement joins TRBV29-1 to TRBJ2-4; no reliable D call. The CDR3 is CSVELRLAKNIQYF. CDR3 sequence (DNA): TGCAGCGTTGAACTCCGGCTAGCCAAAAACATTCAGTACTTC.